The subject of this entry is one TCR beta chain. This sample was included in a study of blood T cell repertoires in COVID-19. Germline CDR1 is MNHEY and CDR2 is SVGAGI. The CDR3 is made up of 13 amino acids. The V gene lost 6 bases and the J gene lost 6 bases, with 14 bases spanning the gap. Only in-frame clones appear in the TCRdb table, and some are missing; sequencing was by immunoSEQ multiplex PCR. Among under 100,000 clones listed, 70% to 90% were seen once. V and J are TRBV6-5 and TRBJ1-1; D is ambiguous. The TCR was taken from a man over 45 with acute or convalescent COVID-19. The specimen sequenced was peripheral blood. CDR3 in amino acids: CASRQSGSSEAFF. The CDR3, as DNA: TGTGCCAGCAGGCAATCGGGTTCCTCTGAAGCTTTCTTT.